A single sample is the source of the 27 T cell receptor beta chains below, sequenced in a study of prognosis after radiotherapy for stage I lung cancer. TCR beta CDR3 amplification from genomic DNA was performed by two-round multiplex PCR. For every TRBV and TRBJ gene, a specific primer was used in first-round PCR. TCRdb recomputed calls from the multiplex PCR reads with MiXCR, one row per CDR3 protein. Seen here are approximately 25,000 distinct CDR3 sequences, about 40% observed once, and the top ten hold under 25%. Sequenced here: PBMCs, sampled before or after stereotactic body radiation therapy (not recorded which). The receptor source for this set is a donor aged 50 or older with non-small cell lung cancer.

This clonotype was counted many times. The genes are TRBV2 and TRBJ2-3; D not resolved. The length of the CDR3 is 12 residues. Germline lookup yields CDR1 SNHLY and CDR2 FYNNEI. Trimming left V 5 bases short and J 1 base short, with 4 bases between. For the CDR3, the DNA is TGTGCCAGCAGTCCCCGCACAGATACGCAGTATTTT. It yields the protein CASSPRTDTQYF.

The chain joins TRBV7-3 to TRBJ2-1, with 7 bases lining up with TRBD2. CDR3 size: 16 residues. Germline CDR1 SGHTA, CDR2 FQGTGA. Trimming removed 3 bases from V and 4 bases from J; junction bases left unmatched: 9. The CDR3 reads CASSFTSAFFYNEQFF. The CDR3 region has the DNA TGTGCCAGCAGCTTCACTAGCGCCTTCTTTTACAATGAGCAGTTCTTC.

Only a few counts were recorded for this clonotype. This likely stems from a read error, as it lies one base from a far larger clone. This chain joins TRBV6-5 and TRBJ1-5; D is perhaps TRBD1 (5 bases). This CDR3 has 13 residues. Germline V CDR1 and CDR2: MNHEY, SVGAGI. The CDR3 sequence: CASTYRLSQPQHF. CDR3 DNA: TGTGCCAGCACTTACAGGTTGAGTCAGCCCCAGCATTTT.

The genes are TRBV10-3 and TRBJ1-6; 9 bases are shared with TRBD1. From germline, CDR1 is ENHRY and CDR2 SYGVKD. This CDR3 is 14 amino acids long. V dropped 6 bases and J dropped 9; count of bases not matched to a gene: 6. CDR3 nucleotide sequence: TGTGCCATCAGGGACGGGGACAGGGTTTCACCCCTCCACTTT. As protein: CAIRDGDRVSPLHF.

This chain joins TRBV11-2 and TRBJ1-2; maybe TRBD1 (6 bases). Germline values: CDR1 SGHAT, CDR2 FQNNGV. The CDR3 contains 13 residues. V shed 5 bases and J shed 3 bases, with 10 bases lying between them. CDR3 in amino acids: CASSENRDYGYTF. The CDR3 DNA is TGTGCCAGCAGCGAAAACAGGGACTATGGCTACACCTTC. The entire variable domain, with the rest obtained from reference TRBV11-2 and TRBJ1-2, is as follows: EAGVAQSPRYKIIEKRQSVAFWCNPISGHATLYWYQQILGQGPKLLIQFQNNGVVDDSQLPKDRFSAERLKGVDSTLKIQPAKLEDSAVYLCASSENRDYGYTFGSGTRLTVV.

This clonotype appeared many times. This rearrangement joins TRBV2 to TRBJ1-6; D is perhaps TRBD1 (6 bases). There are 15 residues in the CDR3. Between the trimmed V and J ends, which lost 3 bases and 10 bases, there was a span of 16 bases. Germline assignment: CDR1 SNHLY and CDR2 FYNNEI. The DNA of the CDR3 is TGTGCCAGCAGTGATCGGGTCAGGGGTAGATCACCCCTCCACTTT. It encodes CASSDRVRGRSPLHF.

With regard to this clonotype: A much larger clone differs by one base, so this may be a read error. Since the CDR3 does not end with the conserved phenylalanine or tryptophan, this likely comes from a read error. The chain carries TRBV5-4 and TRBJ2-7; 9 bases map to TRBD2. There are 14 residues in the CDR3. Unmatched junction bases numbered 2, after V lost 4 bases and J lost 0 bases. The germline CDR1 and CDR2 sequences are SGHNT and YYREEE (reference sequence). The CDR3 DNA reads TGTGCCAGCAGCAAAGCGGGAGGCTCCTACGAGCAGTACATC. This codes for CASSKAGGSYEQYI.

This chain connects TRBV5-5 to TRBJ2-3, with D maybe TRBD2 (6 bases). Trimming cost V 3 bases and J 2 bases, with 16 bases left between them. Per germline, CDR1 SGHKS and CDR2 YYEKEE (reference sequence). The CDR3 length is 16 residues. Written as DNA, the CDR3 is TGTGCCAGCAGCTCTGGGCGGGACTTGTTCACAGATACGCAGTATTTT. It translates to CASSSGRDLFTDTQYF.

The sample holds one count of this clonotype. This is likely an artifact of a read error, given a far larger clone one base away. This rearrangement joins TRBV2 to TRBJ2-1, with 7 bases aligning to TRBD2. The CDR3 is made up of 14 amino acids. Trimming at V came to 5 bases and at J to 8 bases, leaving 9 bases not matched to a gene. The germline V gene has CDR1 SNHLY and CDR2 FYNNEI. The CDR3 sequence is CASSYGAGYDEQFF. The DNA for the CDR3 is TGTGCCAGCAGTTACGGAGCGGGATATGATGAGCAGTTCTTC.

This chain connects TRBV3-1 to TRBJ2-3; 9 bases align to TRBD1. V shed 1 base, J shed 6 bases, and the junction held 8 bases outside the gene matches. Per the germline V gene, CDR1 is LGHDT and CDR2 is YNNKEL (reference sequence). The CDR3 consists of 16 residues. The DNA of the CDR3 is TGTGCCAGCAGCCAAGTGACCGGGACAGGGCGGGATACGCAGTATTTT. Translating gives CASSQVTGTGRDTQYF.

This clonotype came up many times. The chain carries TRBV11-2 and TRBJ2-7; D is unclear. The CDR3 loop spans 13 amino acids. V was trimmed by 3 bases and J by 4 bases, leaving 10 bases between them. Germline CDR1 and CDR2: SGHAT and FQNNGV. The CDR3 sequence is CASSFGISYEQYF. The DNA of the CDR3 is TGTGCCAGCAGCTTCGGTATAAGTTACGAGCAGTACTTC.

In DNA, the CDR3 is TGTGCCAGCAGCGTAGGGGAACGGGGAAGGAACACTGAAGCTTTCTTT. Translating it yields CASSVGERGRNTEAFF. The chain links TRBV9 to TRBJ1-1, with unresolved D. CDR3 length: 16 residues. Per germline, CDR1 SGDLS and CDR2 YYNGEE. Trimming stripped 0 bases from V and 1 base from J, with 13 bases between.

To note about this clonotype: With only one base between it and a far larger clone, this is likely a read error. The chain recombines TRBV27 with TRBJ2-3; D is unclear. Germline values: CDR1 MNHEY, CDR2 SMNVEV (reference sequence). V shed 6 bases and J shed 0 bases, with 7 bases lying between them. CDR3 length: 13 amino acids. CDR3 loop: CASSGGSTDTQYF. As DNA, the CDR3 is TGTGCCAGCAGCGGTGGGAGCACAGATACGCAGTATTTT.

By sample share, this clonotype is medium-sized. The gene calls are TRBV19 and TRBJ1-5; no firm D call. The length of the CDR3 is 14 residues. V was shortened by 4 bases and J by 5 bases, with 12 bases between the two germline ends. CDR1 is LNHDA, CDR2 SQIVND, per germline (reference sequence). The CDR3 here is CASSTGTTHQPQHF. In DNA, the CDR3 is TGTGCCAGTAGTACCGGTACTACTCATCAGCCCCAGCATTTT.

In this sample, this clonotype turned up many times. The chain recombines TRBV19 with TRBJ2-7; a weak D match, TRBD2 (6 bases). V gave up 6 bases and J gave up 0 bases, with 9 bases separating them. Per germline, CDR1 LNHDA and CDR2 SQIVND (reference sequence). This CDR3 is built from 13 residues. The CDR3 region is CASSGTRSYEQYF. In nucleotides, the CDR3 is TGTGCCAGTAGCGGGACTCGCTCCTACGAGCAGTACTTC.

This clonotype was seen more than once but under ten times. This chain connects TRBV6-2 or TRBV6-3 to TRBJ1-1; 9 bases fit TRBD1. The germline CDR1 and CDR2 sequences are MNHEY and SVGEGT. There are 16 residues in the CDR3. V lost 4 bases and J lost 8; bases outside the gene matches: 14. CDR3 sequence: CASSSYTLGQGREAFF. Written as DNA, the CDR3 is TGTGCCAGCAGTTCATACACCTTGGGACAGGGCCGAGAAGCTTTCTTT.

This clonotype was observed many times. The chain has TRBV7-8 and TRBJ2-1; no reliable D call. Germline-derived CDR1 and CDR2 are SGHVS and FQNEAQ. Trimming left V 5 bases short and J 7 bases short, with 30 bases between. The CDR3 loop spans 19 amino acids. CDR3 loop: CASSPPQTEALSRLNEQFF. The CDR3 bases are TGTGCCAGCAGCCCCCCGCAGACTGAGGCTCTGAGCCGGTTAAATGAGCAGTTCTTC. Complete variable domain (other parts from reference TRBV7-8 and TRBJ2-1): GAGVSQSPRYKVAKRGQDVALRCDPISGHVSLFWYQQALGQGPEFLTYFQNEAQLDKSGLPSDRFFAERPEGSVSTLKIQRTQQEDSAVYLCASSPPQTEALSRLNEQFFGPGTRLTVL.

As for this clonotype: Since a far larger clone is one base different, this is likely a read error. The chain carries TRBV6-8 and TRBJ2-2, with 10 bases lining up with TRBD1. In germline, CDR1 is MNHGY, CDR2 SAAAGT. The CDR3 totals 16 residues. The CDR3 coding sequence is TGTACCAGCACTTACGGGGACAGGGGGAACACCGGGGAGCTGTTTTTT. This sequence encodes CTSTYGDRGNTGELFF.

Points on this clonotype: Its ends do not fully match the called genes, so a read error is possible. The V and J genes are TRBV3-1 and TRBJ2-7; D could derive from TRBD1 or TRBD2 (5 bases each). CDR3 length: 16 residues. Germline values: CDR1 LGHDT, CDR2 YNNKEL (reference sequence). CDR3 in amino acids: CANSLIYGTATYEQYF. CDR3 DNA: TGTGCCAACAGCCTAATCTACGGGACGGCAACCTACGAGCAGTACTTC.

Concerning this clonotype: A far larger clone differs by one base, so this is likely a read error. The chain is built from TRBV6-4 and TRBJ1-6; D gene uncertain. CDR3 size: 15 residues. Germline V gene lookup returns CDR1 MRHNA and CDR2 SNTAGT. V was trimmed by 5 bases and J by 14 bases, leaving 22 bases between them. DNA of the CDR3: TGTGCCAGCAGTCGCCTAGTCCCTGTTCTTGGATCCCTCCACTTT. Translation gives CASSRLVPVLGSLHF.

Ten or more counts support this clonotype. The chain is built from TRBV20-1 and TRBJ2-7; D is possibly TRBD2 (6 bases). Trimming pared 7 bases from V and 3 bases from J, leaving 19 bases between. The germline V gene encodes CDR1 DFQATT and CDR2 SNEGSKA (reference sequence). The CDR3 is made up of 14 amino acids. CDR3: CSVTSGLAHYEQYF. As DNA, the CDR3 is TGCAGTGTTACCTCGGGACTGGCACACTACGAGCAGTACTTC.

Details on this clonotype: A read error likely explains this, since a far larger clone differs by one base. The chain employs TRBV6-4 and TRBJ2-7, with TRBD2 matching over 7 bases. This CDR3 comprises 15 residues. Germline lookup yields CDR1 MRHNA and CDR2 SNTAGT. Trimming took 6 bases from V and 5 from J; bases not matched to a gene: 13. CDR3 sequence: CASRATSAGFNEQYF. CDR3 coding DNA: TGTGCCAGCAGAGCCACTAGCGCAGGGTTTAACGAGCAGTACTTC.

Notes on this clonotype: A far larger clone is a single base away, which makes a read error likely. This sequence joins TRBV24-1 and TRBJ2-5, with D maybe TRBD1 (5 bases). Judging by the DNA end, TRBJ2-1 fits better; the J call may be wrong. The germline gives CDR1 KGHDR, CDR2 SFDVKD. The CDR3 covers 16 residues. As DNA, the CDR3 is TGTGCCACCAGTCGCCCAGGGTGCGAGGCGGCTAGTGAGCAGTTCTTC. Encoded protein: CATSRPGCEAASEQFF.

This clonotype is judged medium-sized. CDR3 region: CASSDSGTGGYNEQFF. The DNA for the CDR3 is TGTGCCAGCAGTGACTCGGGGACAGGGGGTTACAATGAGCAGTTCTTC. The chain joins TRBV6-4 to TRBJ2-1; 11 bases fit TRBD1. Losses at the gene ends were 0 bases for V and 4 bases for J; bases not matched to a gene: 2. The CDR3 is 16 residues long. CDR1 and CDR2 from the germline V gene are MRHNA and SNTAGT.

This clonotype was counted many times. The rearrangement links TRBV6-1 to TRBJ1-1; D is possibly TRBD1 (6 bases). There are 15 residues in the CDR3. Germline V gene data show CDR1 as MNHNS and CDR2 as SASEGT. Trimming cost V 7 bases and J 1 base, with 16 bases left between them. CDR3 sequence: CASMPQGWRNTEAFF. The CDR3 DNA follows: TGTGCCAGCATGCCGCAGGGGTGGAGGAACACTGAAGCTTTCTTT.

This clonotype has at least ten counts. The chain couples TRBV5-6 to TRBJ2-1; D not certain. Per germline, CDR1 SGHDT and CDR2 YYEEEE. This CDR3 contains 14 residues. V was trimmed by 0 bases and J by 6 bases, leaving 10 bases between them. CDR3 amino acids: CASSLVSPGNEQFF. The CDR3 DNA reads TGTGCCAGCAGCTTGGTAAGCCCAGGCAATGAGCAGTTCTTC.

This clonotype was detected ten times or more. The gene calls are TRBV10-3 and TRBJ1-5, with a possible D match to TRBD1 (5 bases). The CDR3 runs to 14 residues. Per the germline V gene, CDR1 is ENHRY and CDR2 is SYGVKD. V was pared by 2 bases and J by 6 bases, with 11 bases between. CDR3 in DNA: TGTGCCATCAGTGAGGTGGGGCGAAGTCAGCCCCAGCATTTT. Residues: CAISEVGRSQPQHF.